This T cell receptor (beta chain) was profiled in a study of shared clonotypes between healthy human individuals. Study context: Participating donors consisted of two women and three men aged 18 to 49.

This CDR3 region has 15 residues. The ends lost 3 bases at V and 1 base at J; junction bases unmatched: 6. Germline V gene data show CDR1 as SGHTS and CDR2 as YDEGEE. The naive CD8 population came from CD45RO-negative cells selected for CCR7, without terminally differentiated effector memory CD45RA+ cells. Only in-frame clones appear in the TCRdb table, and some are missing; sequencing was by immunoSEQ multiplex PCR. Found here are just over 2,000,000 clones, less than 95% of them singletons; the top ten hold 0.9% to 1.4%. This clonotype was obtained from a man between 18 and 29 years old in good health. The sequenced sample consisted of naive CD8+ T cells sorted from blood. The rearrangement uses TRBV5-8 and TRBJ2-7, with 8 bases aligning to TRBD2. CDR3 region: CASSSVGLASYEQYF. Here the CDR3 DNA reads TGTGCCAGCAGCTCCGTAGGACTAGCTTCCTACGAGCAGTACTTC.